Sequencing of this T cell receptor (beta chain) was carried out in a study of cytomegalovirus exposure and HLA in healthy donors. Broader study findings: The authors listed around 150 TCR beta chains as cytomegalovirus-associated.

Trimming cost V 5 bases and J 7 bases; bases outside gene matches: 2. Germline V gene sequence: CDR1 LNHDA, CDR2 SQIVND (reference sequence). The CDR3 has 13 residues. This clone was picked up one time. Its antigen is as yet unknown. The PCR was carried out with 60 Vbeta primers and 13 Jbeta primers. Clones were read by immunoSEQ multiplex PCR, and TCRdb kept only the in-frame ones, dropping some. The table records 140,000 to 150,000 clones, roughly 80% of them present only once. The chain links TRBV19 to TRBJ1-5; 10 bases agree with TRBD1. The sequenced material came from PBMCs. This TCR was recovered from a woman in her 40s in good health and CMV-seropositive. The CDR3 DNA reads TGTGCCAGTAGTGGGACAGGGGAGCAGCCCCAGCATTTT. As protein: CASSGTGEQPQHF.